This TCR beta chain was profiled in a study of Graves' ophthalmopathy and Graves' hyperthyroidism. Amplification targeted the TCR beta CDR3 regions, with RNA transcripts as the source material. First-round RT-PCR employed HTBI primers, with a second-round multiplex PCR after it. Each CDR3 protein is one row after TCRdb ran MiXCR on the multiplex PCR reads. The sample consists of around 670,000 distinct CDR3 sequences, roughly two fifths of them appearing once. This clonotype came up many times. Its antigen remains unidentified. CDR3 length: 13 amino acids. Per the germline V gene, CDR1 is SQVTM and CDR2 is ANQGSEA. Trimming pared 6 bases from V and 2 bases from J, leaving 14 bases between. Findings of the study overall: The model achieved over 60% sensitivity and over 72% specificity for ophthalmopathy progression.

Source material: peripheral blood. The chain has TRBV29-1 and TRBJ2-7; D could derive from TRBD1 or TRBD2 (6 bases each). The receptor's source is an adult man with Graves' ophthalmopathy. The CDR3: CSVRRGDPYEQYF. The CDR3 bases are TGCAGCGTCAGGAGGGGGGACCCCTACGAGCAGTACTTC.